This T cell receptor (beta chain) was identified during a study of blood T cell repertoires in COVID-19. Background on the study: Sources were T cells, B-cell-depleted T cells, or PBMCs; the material itself was cDNA or gDNA.

This CDR3 is 18 amino acids long. Germline CDR1 reads MDHEN; CDR2 reads SYDVKM. The V gene end was trimmed by 6 bases and the J gene end by 3 bases; junction bases not matched to a gene: 15. Participants were aged about 18 to 90 years from around 26 US areas. Cohorts were assigned according to the clinical history that participants reported. Methods used by the authors: Estimation of nucleated cell counts relied on the amplification of reference gene primers. Sequencing was performed with immunoSEQ multiplex PCR; in TCRdb, only in-frame clones are kept and a portion is missing. That table is the source of V, J and clone size, and D and trimming were worked out from the DNA. This table has 250,000 to 350,000 clones, 80% to 90% appearing once.

This clonotype was sampled from a woman aged 25 to 39 who had recovered from COVID-19. V gene TRBV28 combines with J gene TRBJ2-2; 8 bases match TRBD2. Sample: PBMCs or T cells enriched from blood (not recorded which). This CDR3 is CASSPPGLDWKDTGELFF. DNA of the CDR3: TGTGCCAGCAGCCCCCCGGGACTAGATTGGAAGGACACCGGGGAGCTGTTTTTT.